This entry features one T cell receptor beta chain sequence. This clonotype showed up many times. Its specific antigen is unknown. Per-base qualities were not stored, and no clone one base away is much larger. In the ophthalmopathy patients, disease was moderately to severely active, with a Clinical Activity Score of 3 or more, a NOSPECS grade of 4 or more, and a duration of less than 3 months. Exclusion was applied to patients with uncontrolled infections, other autoimmune diseases, pregnancy or lactation. Clinical symptoms, serum thyroxine and TRAb, thyroid ultrasound, and orbital computed tomography formed the basis for the diagnoses. PBMCs were separated from 10 ml of fresh peripheral blood using Ficoll-Paque density gradient centrifugation. Total RNA was extracted using Trizol reagent, and RNA quality was assessed on an Agilent 2100 Bioanalyzer. This record comes from a study of T cells in Graves' hyperthyroidism and ophthalmopathy (dated by TCRdb to about 2019). Concerning the study at large: Peripheral blood samples were taken at initial diagnosis, before any treatment was given. Prospective prediction of ophthalmopathy was tested in an independent validation cohort consisting of fewer than 20 hyperthyroidism patients and around 16 patients who later progressed to ophthalmopathy. A discovery cohort of about a hundred patients, roughly 45 with Graves' ophthalmopathy and 55 to 65 with stable Graves' hyperthyroidism, was used to find distinguishing TCR V-J signatures. The study also compared thyroid tissue and blood T-cell repertoires from 6 or 7 Graves' hyperthyroidism patients. After blood sampling, hyperthyroidism patients were treated with methimazole at a starting dose of 30 mg daily, and ophthalmopathy patients were treated with high-dose intravenous methylprednisolone. TCR Vbeta CDR3 sequencing of roughly 140 peripheral blood samples (roughly 41 ophthalmopathy, roughly 72 hyperthyroidism and roughly 17 progressor patients) is reported in the paper. The 100 discovery patients were divided at random into training and test sets in a 7:3 ratio. What the work shows at the level of the full study, not this receptor alone: Most expanded thyroid clonotypes (frequency above 0.001) were also detected in blood, a finding suggesting that blood repertoires may reflect thyroid immune responses. In cross-validation, a model built on a 13 V-J signature told ophthalmopathy apart from stable hyperthyroidism with under 90% sensitivity and around 84% specificity, and in testing the same model reached 80%/75%. In validation, the model predicted progression to ophthalmopathy a median of about 5.9 months before onset, with about 71% sensitivity and about 72% specificity. No statistical method was used to set the sample size in advance, and investigators knew the group allocation.

From a lookup of the germline V gene, CDR1 and CDR2 are KGHDR and SFDVKD. Counted from cysteine to phenylalanine, this CDR3 has 14 amino acids. Only CDR3 DNA remains: 42 bases, in frame from the first base. A distance of 4 bases separates the germline ends of V and J, which lose 1 base and 0 bases respectively. The TCR beta CDR3 regions were amplified from the RNA transcripts. A first-round RT-PCR of the TCR CDR3 used the HTBI primer set with the Qiagen OneStep RT-PCR kit. Libraries were constructed in a second round of multiplex PCR, after which size selection and purification were carried out. Sequencing of the libraries was done on an Illumina HiSeq2000 using paired-end 100 bp reads. In the paper's pipeline: SOAPnuke was used to process the raw data, removing reads that contained adapters or uncalled bases, had a mean Phred below 15, or lacked an exact match to the constant primer or identifier. COPE v1.2.5 was used to merge high-quality paired reads, and clonotypes were defined as unique nucleotide sequences. MiTCR v1.1 was used to align clonotypes to the IMGT TRBV, TRBD and TRBJ reference segments. The analysis was restricted to V-J combinations with a frequency above 0.0001, which together covered 99.2% of the repertoires. A TCS score was defined as the ratio between F50 (clonal expansion) and ExV (chaos), using BLOSUM62-based TCRdist between CDR3 peptides within each V-J. Welch's t-statistics and random forest reduced 514 V-J features to 13, which were used in a naive Bayes classifier (R e1071). TCRdb itself trimmed the public reads at Q25 with fastp, ran MiXCR and retained productive beta chains. When rows share a CDR3 protein, they turn into one entry using the most common DNA and genes. What appears here as the V and J calls and clone size reflects TCRdb's work, not the paper's. The sample data list more than 500,000 distinct CDR3 sequences, and more than 15% of these were observed just once. The top ten constitute about 31% of the sample.

The sample consisted of blood. The clonotype comes from a woman in her twenties or thirties with Graves' ophthalmopathy. The rearranged chain carries TRBV24-1 and TRBJ2-3; too little of a D gene remains to name it. Here the CDR3 is given as CATSDLGSTDTQYF. The DNA is TGTGCCACCAGTGATTTAGGGAGCACAGATACGCAGTATTTT.